This T cell receptor (beta chain) was identified during a study of blood T cells in healthy people across ages. Alongside a J-beta primer mix, a sample-barcoded 5' primer served in a second PCR lasting 7 to 11 cycles. Each CDR3 protein gets one entry after TCRdb re-called the 5' RACE reads with MiXCR. The table records over a million distinct CDR3 sequences, roughly a quarter of them present only once. For every donor, a draw yielded around 10 milliliters of peripheral blood. This clonotype was seen repeatedly, ten times or more. The CDR3 sequence is 12 residues long. V shed 3 bases and J shed 5 bases, with 10 bases lying between them. Germline assignment: CDR1 DFQATT and CDR2 SNEGSKA (reference sequence). Separately, the same data were catalogued under a study of T cells of mothers and their children.

The sample consisted of blood. The source is a girl aged 2-10 years in good health. The V gene is TRBV20-1, the J gene TRBJ2-5; no clear D gene. This chain's CDR3 is CSARLGSETQYF. The DNA for the CDR3 is TGCAGTGCTAGGCTCGGTTCGGAGACCCAGTACTTC.